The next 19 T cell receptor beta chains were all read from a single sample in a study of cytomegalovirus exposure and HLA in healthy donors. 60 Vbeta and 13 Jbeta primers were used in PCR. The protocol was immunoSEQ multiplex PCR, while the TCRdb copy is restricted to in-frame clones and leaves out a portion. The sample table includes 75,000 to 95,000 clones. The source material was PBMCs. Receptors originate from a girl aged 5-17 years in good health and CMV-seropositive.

The CDR3 DNA reads as TGTGCCAGCAGTGAGGAGGGGGCGAGACAGCCCCAGCATTTT. Translation gives CASSEEGARQPQHF. The chain combines TRBV6-5 with TRBJ1-5; 7 positions match TRBD1. Trimming took 5 bases from V and 7 from J; bases not matched to a gene: 8. CDR1 MNHEY and CDR2 SVGAGI come from the germline V gene. The CDR3 covers 14 residues.

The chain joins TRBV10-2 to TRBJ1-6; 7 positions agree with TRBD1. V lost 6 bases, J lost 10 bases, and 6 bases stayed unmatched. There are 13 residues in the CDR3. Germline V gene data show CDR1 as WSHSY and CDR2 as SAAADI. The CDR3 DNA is TGCGCCAGCAGCTCAGGGGGATACTCACCCCTCCACTTT. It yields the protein CASSSGGYSPLHF.

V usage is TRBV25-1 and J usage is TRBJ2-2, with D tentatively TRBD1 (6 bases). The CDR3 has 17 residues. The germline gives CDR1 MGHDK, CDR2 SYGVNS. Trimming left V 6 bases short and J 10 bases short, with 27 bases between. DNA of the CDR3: TGTGCCAGCAGCCACCCGGGACAAGGGGTGGGTGGTCCGGAGCTGTTTTTT. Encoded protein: CASSHPGQGVGGPELFF.

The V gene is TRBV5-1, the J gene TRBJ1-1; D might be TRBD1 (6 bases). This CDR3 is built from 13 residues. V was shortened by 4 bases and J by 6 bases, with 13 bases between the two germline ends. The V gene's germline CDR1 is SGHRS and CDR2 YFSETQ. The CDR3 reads CASSHPGDAEAFF. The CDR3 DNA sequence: TGCGCCAGCAGCCACCCAGGGGACGCTGAAGCTTTCTTT.

The CDR3, as DNA: TGTGCCAGCAGCCTCGGGCAGGGGGCAGACTATGGCTACACCTTC. It yields the protein CASSLGQGADYGYTF. The chain combines TRBV11-3 with TRBJ1-2, with 8 positions matching TRBD1. J gave up 3 bases and V 5 bases, and 8 bases lay outside the gene matches. Germline V gene sequence: CDR1 SGHNT, CDR2 YENEEA. The CDR3 runs 15 residues.

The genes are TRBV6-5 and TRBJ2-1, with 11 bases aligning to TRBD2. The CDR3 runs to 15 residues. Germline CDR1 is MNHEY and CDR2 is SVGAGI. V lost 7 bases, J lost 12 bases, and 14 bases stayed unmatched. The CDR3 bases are TGTGCCAGCACCGACGGGGGTAGCGGGGGGGTGGTGCAGTTCTTC. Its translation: CASTDGGSGGVVQFF.

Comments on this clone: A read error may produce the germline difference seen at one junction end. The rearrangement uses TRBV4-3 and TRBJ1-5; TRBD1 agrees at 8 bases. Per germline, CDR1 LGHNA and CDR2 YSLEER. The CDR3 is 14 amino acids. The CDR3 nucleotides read TGCGCCAGCAGCACCCGACAGGGGAATCAGCACCAGCATTTT. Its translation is CASSTRQGNQHQHF.

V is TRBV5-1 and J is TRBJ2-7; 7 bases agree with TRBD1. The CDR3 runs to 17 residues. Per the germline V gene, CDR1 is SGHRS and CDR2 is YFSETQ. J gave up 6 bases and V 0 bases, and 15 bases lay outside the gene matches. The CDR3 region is CASSLAFGTVTPSEQYF. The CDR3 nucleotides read TGCGCCAGCAGCTTGGCCTTCGGGACAGTCACGCCTAGCGAGCAGTACTTC. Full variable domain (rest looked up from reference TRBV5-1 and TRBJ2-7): KAGVTQTPRYLIKTRGQQVTLSCSPISGHRSVSWYQQTPGQGLQFLFEYFSETQRNKGNFPGRFSGRQFSNSRSEMNVSTLELGDSALYLCASSLAFGTVTPSEQYFGPGTRLTVT.

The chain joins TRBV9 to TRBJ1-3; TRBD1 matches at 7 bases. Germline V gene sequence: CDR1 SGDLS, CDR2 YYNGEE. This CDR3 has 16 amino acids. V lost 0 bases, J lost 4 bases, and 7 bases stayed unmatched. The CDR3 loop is CASSVAKGAPGNTIYF. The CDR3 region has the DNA TGTGCCAGCAGCGTAGCCAAGGGGGCGCCCGGAAACACCATATATTTT.

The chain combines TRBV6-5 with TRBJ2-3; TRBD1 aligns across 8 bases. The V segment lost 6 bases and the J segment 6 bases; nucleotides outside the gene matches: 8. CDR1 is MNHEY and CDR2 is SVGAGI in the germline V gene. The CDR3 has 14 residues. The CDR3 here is CASRRTGSADTQYF. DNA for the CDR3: TGTGCCAGCAGAAGGACAGGGTCGGCGGATACGCAGTATTTT.

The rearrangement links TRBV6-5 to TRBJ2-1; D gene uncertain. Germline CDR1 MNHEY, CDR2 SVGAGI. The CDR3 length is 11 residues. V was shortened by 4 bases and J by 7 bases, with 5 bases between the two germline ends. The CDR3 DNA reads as TGTGCCAGCAGTTCCACAAATGAGCAGTTCTTC. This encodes CASSSTNEQFF.

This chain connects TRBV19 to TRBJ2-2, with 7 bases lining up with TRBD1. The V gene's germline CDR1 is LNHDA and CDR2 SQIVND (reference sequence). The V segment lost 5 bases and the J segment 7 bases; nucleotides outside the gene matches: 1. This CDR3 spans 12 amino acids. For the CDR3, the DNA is TGTGCCAGTAGTCGGACAGGCGGGGAGCTGTTTTTT. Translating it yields CASSRTGGELFF.

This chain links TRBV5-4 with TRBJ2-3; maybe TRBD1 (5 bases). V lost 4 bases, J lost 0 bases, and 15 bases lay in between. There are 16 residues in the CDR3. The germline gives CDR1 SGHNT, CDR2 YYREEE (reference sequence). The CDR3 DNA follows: TGTGCCAGCAGCCAAAGTAGGGGCGGTAGCACAGATACGCAGTATTTT. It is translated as CASSQSRGGSTDTQYF.

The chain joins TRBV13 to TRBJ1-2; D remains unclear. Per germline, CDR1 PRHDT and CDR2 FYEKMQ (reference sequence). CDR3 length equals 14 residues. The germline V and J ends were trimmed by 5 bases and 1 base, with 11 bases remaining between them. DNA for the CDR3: TGTGCCAGCAGCGGGCAGGAGGGTAACTATGGCTACACCTTC. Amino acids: CASSGQEGNYGYTF.

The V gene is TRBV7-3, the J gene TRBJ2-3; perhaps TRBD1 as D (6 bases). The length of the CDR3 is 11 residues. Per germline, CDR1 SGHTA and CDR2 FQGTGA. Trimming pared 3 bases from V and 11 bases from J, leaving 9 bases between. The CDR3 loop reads CASSFAGVQYF. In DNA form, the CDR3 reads TGTGCCAGCAGCTTCGCAGGGGTGCAGTATTTT.

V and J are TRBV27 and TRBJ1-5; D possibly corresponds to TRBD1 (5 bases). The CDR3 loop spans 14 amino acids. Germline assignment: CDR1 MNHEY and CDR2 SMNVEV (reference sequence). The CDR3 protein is CATRRGNSNQPQHF. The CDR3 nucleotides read TGTGCTACTCGGAGGGGAAATAGCAATCAGCCCCAGCATTTT.

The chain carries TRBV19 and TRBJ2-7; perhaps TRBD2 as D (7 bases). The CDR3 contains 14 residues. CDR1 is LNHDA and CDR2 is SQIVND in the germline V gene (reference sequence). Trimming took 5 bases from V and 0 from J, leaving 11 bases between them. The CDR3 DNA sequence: TGTGCCAGTAGTTCGGGGGGCAGCTCCTACGAGCAGTACTTC. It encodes CASSSGGSSYEQYF.

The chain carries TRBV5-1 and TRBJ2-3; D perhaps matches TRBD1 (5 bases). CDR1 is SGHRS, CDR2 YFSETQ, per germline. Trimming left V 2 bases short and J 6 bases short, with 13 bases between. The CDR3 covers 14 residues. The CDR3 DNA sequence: TGCGCCAGCAGCTTCGGGCAGGGCGCCGATACGCAGTATTTT. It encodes CASSFGQGADTQYF.

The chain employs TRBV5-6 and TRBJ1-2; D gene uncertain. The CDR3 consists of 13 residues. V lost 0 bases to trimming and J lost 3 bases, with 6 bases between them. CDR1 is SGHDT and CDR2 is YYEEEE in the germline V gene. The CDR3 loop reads CASSLGGYYGYTF. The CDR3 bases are TGTGCCAGCAGCTTGGGCGGATACTATGGCTACACCTTC.